Presented here are 8 T cell receptor beta chains from one specimen sequenced in a study of CDR3 diversity in severe acne. TCRdb called the PCR reads again in MiXCR, with one record for every CDR3 protein. The sample lists 79,000 or so distinct CDR3 sequences, under 55% occurring once. Input material: blood. The receptors stem from a male donor with severe acne vulgaris.

This clonotype was counted at least ten times. The chain carries TRBV5-1 and TRBJ1-2; D unclear. The germline V gene has CDR1 SGHRS and CDR2 YFSETQ. The CDR3 contains 15 residues. Deletions cut 0 bases from V and 4 bases from J, with 13 bases between. CDR3 sequence: CASSLGTDGFYGYTF. The CDR3 nucleotides are TGCGCCAGCAGCTTGGGGACGGACGGATTCTATGGCTACACCTTC.

This clonotype was observed a single time. This may stem from a read error, because a much larger clone lies one nucleotide away. This chain joins TRBV7-2 and TRBJ2-1; a possible D gene is TRBD2 (6 bases). This CDR3 is built from 15 residues. V lost 3 bases to trimming and J lost 10 bases, with 19 bases between them. CDR1 is SGHTA and CDR2 is FQGNSA in the germline V gene. CDR3 coding DNA: TGTGCCAGCAGCTTGCCCGGGGCAGGGAGGCGGGAGCAGTTCTTC. Translated, it gives CASSLPGAGRREQFF. The full variable domain, its missing parts supplied by reference TRBV7-2 and TRBJ2-1, is GAGVSQSPSNKVTEKGKDVELRCDPISGHTALYWYRQSLGQGLEFLIYFQGNSAPDKSGLPSDRFSAERTGGSVSTLTIQRTQQEDSAVYLCASSLPGAGRREQFFGPGTRLTVL.

This clonotype has only a few counts. The rearrangement uses TRBV10-1 and TRBJ1-3; D is ambiguous. V was cut by 4 bases and J by 0 bases, with 7 bases left in between. The CDR3 is 14 residues long. Germline V gene data show CDR1 as WNHNN and CDR2 as SYGVQD (reference sequence). The CDR3 nucleotides are TGCGCCAGCAGTGGTCAGGCCTCTGGAAACACCATATATTTT. Translation gives CASSGQASGNTIYF.

This clonotype has a count of ten or more. The chain couples TRBV7-3 to TRBJ2-2; the match to TRBD2 covers 16 bases. CDR3 length: 23 residues. Germline-derived CDR1 and CDR2 are SGHTA and FQGTGA. The V and J ends lost 1 base and 4 bases, in that order; junction bases with no gene match: 18. The CDR3 loop is CASSLIGGKGTSGRGRGTGELFF. The CDR3, as DNA: TGTGCCAGCAGCTTAATAGGGGGCAAGGGGACTAGCGGGAGGGGGCGGGGCACCGGGGAGCTGTTTTTT. Drawing the rest from reference TRBV7-3 and TRBJ2-2, the complete variable domain is GAGVSQTPSNKVTEKGKYVELRCDPISGHTALYWYRQSLGQGPEFLIYFQGTGAADDSGLPNDRFFAVRPEGSVSTLKIQRTERGDSAVYLCASSLIGGKGTSGRGRGTGELFFGEGSRLTVL.

The V gene is TRBV7-2, the J gene TRBJ1-5; D is ambiguous. Germline-derived CDR1 and CDR2 are SGHTA and FQGNSA. Trimming removed 8 bases at V and 2 bases at J, with 7 bases between. The CDR3 contains 12 residues. CDR3 sequence reads: CASGWGNQPQHF. The CDR3 DNA is TGTGCCAGCGGATGGGGCAATCAGCCCCAGCATTTT.

The rearrangement uses TRBV6-5 and TRBJ2-7; D may match TRBD1 or TRBD2 (5 bases each). There are 12 residues in the CDR3. Germline V gives CDR1 MNHEY, CDR2 SVGAGI. The chain's CDR3 is CFMGPTFYEQYF. Here the CDR3 DNA reads TGTTTCATGGGACCGACATTCTACGAGCAGTACTTC.

A remark on this clonotype: One end of the junction does not line up with germline, which may come from a read error. The chain employs TRBV15 and TRBJ1-1; D is unclear. The CDR3 contains 13 residues. The germline CDR1 and CDR2 sequences are LNHNV and YYDKDF (reference sequence). CDR3 protein: CATRPLESTEASF. Here the CDR3 DNA reads TGTGCCACCAGACCCCTCGAGAGCACTGAAGCTTCCTTT.

This clonotype was counted many times. V gene TRBV7-2 combines with J gene TRBJ2-1; 9 bases line up with TRBD2. CDR1 SGHTA and CDR2 FQGNSA come from the germline V gene. The CDR3 loop spans 19 amino acids. Trimming at V came to 1 base and at J to 0 bases, leaving 10 bases not matched to a gene. The CDR3 region has the DNA TGTGCCAGCAGCTTAGAGCTAGCGGGAACCCATACCTCCTACAATGAGCAGTTCTTC. Protein sequence: CASSLELAGTHTSYNEQFF.